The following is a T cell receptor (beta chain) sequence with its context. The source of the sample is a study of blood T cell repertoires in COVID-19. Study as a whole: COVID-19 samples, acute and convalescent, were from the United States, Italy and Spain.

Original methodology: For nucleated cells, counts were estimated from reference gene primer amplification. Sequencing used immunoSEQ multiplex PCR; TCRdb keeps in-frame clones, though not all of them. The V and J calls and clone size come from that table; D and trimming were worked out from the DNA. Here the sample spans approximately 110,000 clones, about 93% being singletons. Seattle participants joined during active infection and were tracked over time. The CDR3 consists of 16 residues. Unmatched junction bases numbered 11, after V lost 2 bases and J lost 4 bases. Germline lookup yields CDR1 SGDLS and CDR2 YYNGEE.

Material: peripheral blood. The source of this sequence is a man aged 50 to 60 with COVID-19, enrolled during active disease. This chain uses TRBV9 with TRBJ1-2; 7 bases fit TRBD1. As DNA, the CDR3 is TGTGCCAGCAGCGTTACTGGACCCGGGACAGTCTATGGCTACACCTTC. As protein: CASSVTGPGTVYGYTF. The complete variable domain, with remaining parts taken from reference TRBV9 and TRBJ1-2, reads DSGVTQTPKHLITATGQRVTLRCSPRSGDLSVYWYQQSLDQGLQFLIQYYNGEERAKGNILERFSAQQFPDLHSELNLSSLELGDSALYFCASSVTGPGTVYGYTFGSGTRLTVV.